Listed below are T cell receptor beta chains from one sample, sequenced in a study of cytotoxic CD8 clonotypes in ibrutinib-treated CLL. Libraries were prepared by immunoSEQ multiplex PCR; TCRdb keeps only in-frame clonotypes and omits some of them. This sample has tens of thousands of clones, with 55% to 75% found just once. The sample here was PBMCs, taken at disease progression, from a patient treated with ibrutinib. The origin of the receptors is a human donor with chronic lymphocytic leukemia. CDR3s include the opening cysteine and the closing phenylalanine or tryptophan. The D gene is left open where the match is weak. The size of a clone is reported for some rows only, either as once, few or many, or as a class for expanded clones.

>TRBV10-3|TRBJ2-5|-|-
TGTGCCATCAGTGAGTCGACTGGGGGAGAGACCCAGTACTTC
CAISESTGGETQYF
>TRBV11-2|TRBJ1-1|-|-
TGTGCCAGCAGCTTAGAGGGGCGATGGAACACTGAAGCTTTCTTT
CASSLEGRWNTEAFF
>TRBV25-1|TRBJ2-5|-|TRBD1
TGTGCCAGCAGTGAGGGACAGCCAGAGGAGACCCAGTACTTC
CASSEGQPEETQYF
>TRBV28|TRBJ1-1|-|-
TGTGCCAGCAGTACAGTAGAATTGAACACTGAAGCTTTCTTT
CASSTVELNTEAFF
>TRBV2|TRBJ2-2|-|-
TGTGCCAGCAGTGAAGCGCTAGGTCGGACTACGACCGGGGAGCTGTTTTTT
CASSEALGRTTTGELFF
>TRBV5-8|TRBJ2-3|-|-
TGTGCCAGCAGGTTGGGAGGAGCATTGGAGCAGTATTTT
CASRLGGALEQYF
>TRBV19|TRBJ1-2|once|TRBD1
TGTGCCAGTAGTCCAGGGACAGGGGTATACGGCTACACCTTC
CASSPGTGVYGYTF
>TRBV11-2|TRBJ1-2|-|-
TGTGCCAGCAGCTCCCAGGGAGTTGGCTACACCTTC
CASSSQGVGYTF
>TRBV9|TRBJ2-3|-|TRBD1
TGTGCCAGCAGCGAGGGGGCGATCTACGACACAGATACGCAGTATTTT
CASSEGAIYDTDTQYF
>TRBV6-6|TRBJ2-3|-|TRBD2
TGTGCCAGCTGGGCGGGGGGAGCAGATACGCAGTATTTT
CASWAGGADTQYF
>TRBV5-6|TRBJ2-5|-|-
TGTGCCAGCAGCCATACCTGGCAGGGGAGGGAGACCCAGTACTTC
CASSHTWQGRETQYF
>TRBV5-1|TRBJ1-1|few|-
TGCGCCAGCAGCTTCGTAGCAGGGCCGAACACTGAAGCTTTCTTT
CASSFVAGPNTEAFF
>TRBV4-1|TRBJ2-7|few|-
TGCGCCAGCAGCCAAGTCACAGGGGAGGACGAGCAGTACTTC
CASSQVTGEDEQYF
>TRBV4-1|TRBJ2-1|few|TRBD2
TGCGCCAGCAGCCAATCGCCCGGGAGGGGGGGCGAGCAGTTCTTC
CASSQSPGRGGEQFF
>TRBV5-1|TRBJ1-1|-|-
TGCGCCAGCAGCTTGGAAGACAGTTGGAGCACTGAAGCTTTCTTT
CASSLEDSWSTEAFF
>TRBV14|TRBJ2-5|once|TRBD2
TGTGCCAGCAGCCAAGGGCGACTAGCGGGGGAAGAGACCCAGTACTTC
CASSQGRLAGEETQYF
>TRBV6-5|TRBJ2-2|-|TRBD1
TGTGCCAGCAGTTATAACAGGGGTACCGGGGAGCTGTTTTTT
CASSYNRGTGELFF
>TRBV7-9|TRBJ2-7|-|TRBD2
TGTGCCAGCAGCCCTCCAGGGCTAGCGGGATATGTAGAGCAGTACTTC
CASSPPGLAGYVEQYF
>TRBV19|TRBJ1-2|-|-
TGTGCCCGGTGGTGGGGGGGACACTATGGCTACACCTTC
CARWWGGHYGYTF
>TRBV2|TRBJ2-2|-|-
TGTGCCAGCAGTGGTTGGGGGCCCCAAGGGGAGCTGTTTTTT
CASSGWGPQGELFF
>TRBV6-4|TRBJ1-5|few|TRBD1
TGTGCCAGCCGAGACAGGGCCGTTCAGCCCCAGCATTTT
CASRDRAVQPQHF
>TRBV7-8|TRBJ1-2|-|-
TGTGCCAGCAGCTCGGGGGGTAGTGGCTACACCTTC
CASSSGGSGYTF
>TRBV27|TRBJ1-4|once|-
TGTGCCAGCACCCCTGAGGTTGGGGCTAATGAAAAACTGTTTTTT
CASTPEVGANEKLFF
>TRBV25-1|TRBJ1-5|-|-
TGTGCCAGCAGTGAAGGGGGGCCCGGGCGGCCCCAGCATTTT
CASSEGGPGRPQHF
>TRBV7-9|TRBJ2-6|-|TRBD1
TGTGCCAGCAGCTCACCTCCGGGACAGGGGGCCGGGGCCAACGTCCTGACTTTC
CASSSPPGQGAGANVLTF
>TRBV5-6|TRBJ2-7|-|TRBD2
TGTGCCAGCAGCTTGGGTCTAGCGGGGGCCGTCTACGAGCAGTACTTC
CASSLGLAGAVYEQYF
>TRBV6-6|TRBJ1-2|-|-
TGTGCCAGCAGTTACGGGTCTGGCTACACCTTC
CASSYGSGYTF
>TRBV7-9|TRBJ2-7|medium-sized|TRBD1
TGTGCCAGCAGCCGCCGGGACAGGGGATACGAGCAGTACTTC
CASSRRDRGYEQYF
>TRBV6-6|TRBJ2-3|-|-
TGTGCCAGCAGTGACGGTGGACGGACGCAGTATTTT
CASSDGGRTQYF
>TRBV4-1|TRBJ2-5|few|-
TGCGCCAGCAGCCAGGTTACTGGCGGGGGCCTCCAAGAGACCCAGTACTTC
CASSQVTGGGLQETQYF
>TRBV6-5|TRBJ1-1|-|TRBD1
TGTGCCAGCAGCCCAGTAGGGGGCAACACTGAAGCTTTCTTT
CASSPVGGNTEAFF
>TRBV30|TRBJ1-6|-|TRBD1
TGTGCCTGGAGTCAGGGGGTGAATTCACCCCTCCACTTT
CAWSQGVNSPLHF
>TRBV21-1|TRBJ1-1|-|-
TGTGCCAGCAGCGAAGCTTTCTTT
CASSEAFF
>TRBV29-1|TRBJ1-3|few|-
TGCAGCGCCCTGGGGCAGCCGAACTCTGGAAACACCATATATTTT
CSALGQPNSGNTIYF
>TRBV10-3|TRBJ2-1|-|-
TGTGCCATCAACGTACAGGGGCCCCAGCGGGAGCTCGCGAATGAGCAGTTCTTC
CAINVQGPQRELANEQFF
>TRBV5-5|TRBJ1-3|-|TRBD1
TGTGCCAGCAGCTTGGCCCAGGGGGCGACTGGAAACACCATATATTTT
CASSLAQGATGNTIYF
>TRBV6-1|TRBJ2-3|-|-
TGTGCCAGCAGTGGCCCTGGCAGCAGCACAGATACGCAGTATTTT
CASSGPGSSTDTQYF
>TRBV19|TRBJ1-5|-|-
TGTGCCAGTAGACAACTCCTAGGGGCGAGTCAGCCCCAGCATTTT
CASRQLLGASQPQHF
>TRBV6-1|TRBJ2-7|-|-
TGTGCCAGCGTTCGGCGGCCAGCCTACGAGCAGTACTTC
CASVRRPAYEQYF
>TRBV6-1|TRBJ2-7|-|-
TGTGCCAGCAGTGAAAGCAGGCTATCCTACGAGCAGTACTTC
CASSESRLSYEQYF
>TRBV10-3|TRBJ1-2|-|-
TGTGCCATCAGTGAGAGAGGGCAGTACTATGGCTACACCTTC
CAISERGQYYGYTF
>TRBV21-1|TRBJ2-7|-|-
TGTGCCAGCAGCAAAGCGGGGGGGCTCACCTACGAGCAGTACTTC
CASSKAGGLTYEQYF
>TRBV6-1|TRBJ1-5|-|TRBD1
TGTGCCAGCAGTGAAATTCACAGGGGAGGCAATCAGCCCCAGCATTTT
CASSEIHRGGNQPQHF
>TRBV27|TRBJ2-7|-|-
TGTGCCAGCAGTTCACCAGGACTGTCGCCAGAGCAGTACTTC
CASSSPGLSPEQYF
>TRBV28|TRBJ2-7|-|TRBD1
TGTGCCAGCAGCTGGACAGGGTACGGCGAGCAGTACTTC
CASSWTGYGEQYF
>TRBV5-4|TRBJ2-1|-|TRBD1
TGTGCCAGCAACCCCGGCCGGGGACAGGACTACAATGAGCAGTTCTTC
CASNPGRGQDYNEQFF
>TRBV27|TRBJ2-1|-|-
TGTGCCAGCAGACCATCTGCTGATCCCCTATACAATGAGCAGTTCTTC
CASRPSADPLYNEQFF
>TRBV6-5|TRBJ2-2|-|TRBD2
TGTGCCAGCAGTTACCTAGCGGGCACCGGGGAGCTGTTTTTT
CASSYLAGTGELFF
>TRBV11-2|TRBJ2-7|few|TRBD2
TGTGCCAGCAGCTTAGTCGCACTAGCGGGAGTTGGCGAGCAGTACTTC
CASSLVALAGVGEQYF
>TRBV5-8|TRBJ2-1|-|-
TGTGCCAGCAGCTTTGGGACTTCCCCTTGGGAGCAGTTCTTC
CASSFGTSPWEQFF
>TRBV5-6|TRBJ2-2|-|TRBD1
TGTGCCAGCAGCTTGGACAGGGGGCGACCCGGGGAGCTGTTTTTT
CASSLDRGRPGELFF
>TRBV2|TRBJ2-7|-|TRBD1
TGTGCCAGCACGGAGAGGGGGCGCTTCTACGAGCAGTACTTC
CASTERGRFYEQYF
>TRBV10-1|TRBJ1-1|-|-
TGCGCCAGCAGTGACGAGAAGAACACTGAAGCTTTCTTT
CASSDEKNTEAFF
>TRBV27|TRBJ1-2|-|-
TGTGCCAGCAGTTCCGGGACGGCTCGGTGGGGCTACACCTTC
CASSSGTARWGYTF
>TRBV6-5|TRBJ2-1|few|-
TGTGCCAGCATAGGGACCACTTACAATGAGCAGTTCTTC
CASIGTTYNEQFF